These 30 T cell receptor beta chains were sequenced from one sample in a study of post-analysis software for immune sequencing data. The TCR beta cDNA libraries carried unique molecular identifiers. TCRdb called the PCR reads again in MiXCR, with one record for every CDR3 protein. The table includes under 200,000 distinct CDR3 sequences, around 34% detected once. The material was blood, obtained after autologous hematopoietic stem cell transplantation. Receptors originate from a girl aged 10 to 17 with multiple sclerosis.

This clonotype was found once. This chain links TRBV29-1 with TRBJ1-1, with 12 nucleotides matching TRBD1. J was trimmed by 5 bases and V by 3 bases; bases with no gene match: 16. The CDR3 is 18 amino acids. From germline, CDR1 is SQVTM and CDR2 ANQGSEA. CDR3 DNA: TGCAGCGTTGAGTTTTGGGGGACAGGGGGCGATTTTTTGACTGAAGCTTTCTTT. Its translation is CSVEFWGTGGDFLTEAFF.

This clonotype appeared a few times. J is TRBJ2-1 and V is TRBV9; TRBD1 aligns across 7 bases. J lost 7 bases, V lost 0 bases, and 7 bases had no gene match. Per the germline V gene, CDR1 is SGDLS and CDR2 is YYNGEE. The CDR3 covers 15 residues. CDR3 nucleotide sequence: TGTGCCAGCAGCGTAGACAGGGGACGAAGGAATGAGCAGTTCTTC. It translates to CASSVDRGRRNEQFF.

The sample holds a few counts of this clonotype. This chain joins TRBV5-6 and TRBJ1-4; D perhaps matches TRBD1 (6 bases). This CDR3 is built from 16 residues. V was cut by 4 bases and J by 2 bases, with 15 bases left in between. CDR1 is SGHDT, CDR2 YYEEEE, per germline. CDR3 residues: CASSVRRTATNEKLFF. In DNA form, the CDR3 reads TGTGCCAGCAGCGTTAGAAGGACAGCCACTAATGAAAAACTGTTTTTT.

The V call is TRBV14, the J call TRBJ2-3; 13 bases are shared with TRBD2. There are 20 residues in the CDR3. The J segment lost 2 bases and the V segment lost 2 bases, leaving 13 bases of the junction unmatched. In germline, CDR1 is SGHDN, CDR2 FVKESK. CDR3: CASSQPTSGREVFYTDTQYF. CDR3 sequence (DNA): TGTGCCAGCAGCCAACCTACTAGCGGGAGGGAGGTCTTTTACACAGATACGCAGTATTTT.

The chain couples TRBV6-6 to TRBJ2-3; 8 nucleotides agree with TRBD2. Germline values: CDR1 MNHNY, CDR2 SVGAGI (reference sequence). CDR3 length: 16 amino acids. V shed 3 bases, J shed 4 bases, and the junction held 9 bases outside the gene matches. CDR3 coding DNA: TGTGCCAGCAGTTATCCACTAGCGGTGAGCGCAGATACGCAGTATTTT. This sequence encodes CASSYPLAVSADTQYF.

This clonotype occurred a few times. The chain recombines TRBV2 with TRBJ2-1, with D possibly matching TRBD2 (5 bases). This CDR3 contains 13 residues. Trimming took off 4 bases at V and 4 bases at J, with 8 bases between the two ends. The germline gives CDR1 SNHLY, CDR2 FYNNEI. The CDR3 is CASSGAGYNEQFF. In DNA form, the CDR3 reads TGTGCCAGCAGTGGGGCGGGTTACAATGAGCAGTTCTTC.

The genes are TRBV16 and TRBJ1-2; D might be TRBD1 (6 bases). Germline CDR1 and CDR2: KGHSY and FQNENV. Trimming left V 4 bases short and J 2 bases short, with 14 bases between. The CDR3 consists of 15 residues. CDR3 nucleotide sequence: TGTGCCAGCAGCCTCTTCCCAGGGGCAAACTATGGCTACACCTTC. Translated: CASSLFPGANYGYTF.

This clonotype was found a few times. Compared with germline, one end of the junction differs, possibly owing to a read error. The J gene is TRBJ2-6, the V gene TRBV7-2; D not certain. Germline CDR1 is SGHTA and CDR2 is FQGNSA. This CDR3 contains 14 residues. In DNA form, the CDR3 reads TGTGCCAGCAGTTTAGATTCTGGGGCCAACGTCCTGACTTTC. Its translation is CASSLDSGANVLTF.

The chain employs TRBV7-7 and TRBJ2-3; maybe TRBD2 (6 bases). CDR1 SSHAT and CDR2 FNYEAQ come from the germline V gene (reference sequence). This CDR3 comprises 13 residues. CDR3 DNA: TGTGCTAGCCCGGGACTGAAGGGGGATACGCAGTATTTT. Protein sequence: CASPGLKGDTQYF.

This rearrangement joins TRBV12-3 or TRBV12-4 to TRBJ2-1; tentative D call: TRBD1 (5 bases). V lost 11 bases, J lost 10 bases, and 21 bases lay in between. This CDR3 has 13 residues. The CDR3 DNA reads TGTGCCTGCAAAGGTGAGGCAGGGTACGAGCAGTTCTTC. Its protein product is CACKGEAGYEQFF.

The V gene is TRBV5-1, the J gene TRBJ2-5; tentative D call: TRBD1 (5 bases). The last part of the DNA fits TRBJ2-7 better; the J call may be wrong. The CDR3 totals 15 residues. Germline V gene lookup returns CDR1 SGHRS and CDR2 YFSETQ. The CDR3 sequence: CASSAWQGGFYEQYF. The CDR3 bases are TGCGCCAGCAGCGCCTGGCAGGGTGGGTTCTACGAGCAGTACTTC.

The chain couples TRBV6-1 to TRBJ2-1; D is perhaps TRBD2 (6 bases). V lost 1 base and J lost 0, with 7 bases in between. CDR1 and CDR2 (germline): MNHNS, SASEGT. This CDR3 comprises 15 residues. The CDR3, as DNA: TGTGCCAGCAGTGAAGAAGCGGGCTCCTACAATGAGCAGTTCTTC. It translates to CASSEEAGSYNEQFF.

The genes are TRBV9 and TRBJ2-1; D is possibly TRBD2 (6 bases). Germline V CDR1 and CDR2: SGDLS, YYNGEE. V was cut by 3 bases and J by 6 bases, with 13 bases left in between. CDR3 length equals 14 residues. The CDR3 DNA reads as TGTGCCAGCAGCGAGGCGGGCGGGGCCAATGAGCAGTTCTTC. Its translation: CASSEAGGANEQFF. Drawing the rest from reference TRBV9 and TRBJ2-1, the complete variable domain is DSGVTQTPKHLITATGQRVTLRCSPRSGDLSVYWYQQSLDQGLQFLIQYYNGEERAKGNILERFSAQQFPDLHSELNLSSLELGDSALYFCASSEAGGANEQFFGPGTRLTVL.

The chain joins TRBV14 to TRBJ2-1, with 8 positions matching TRBD1. This CDR3 comprises 18 residues. Germline lookup yields CDR1 SGHDN and CDR2 FVKESK. The trim removed 4 bases at V and 4 bases at J, leaving 15 bases unmatched. The CDR3 protein is CASSLGQGIASFYNEQFF. The CDR3 DNA follows: TGTGCCAGCAGCCTTGGACAGGGAATTGCCTCATTTTACAATGAGCAGTTCTTC.

This clonotype was recorded a few times. This sequence joins TRBV5-1 and TRBJ2-1; D possibly uses TRBD1 or TRBD2 (5 bases each). The CDR3 sequence is 13 residues long. Germline loops: CDR1 SGHRS, CDR2 YFSETQ. V lost 3 bases to trimming and J lost 7 bases, with 11 bases between them. The CDR3 protein is CASSSGQSNEQFF. The CDR3 DNA reads as TGCGCCAGCAGCTCGGGGCAGTCGAATGAGCAGTTCTTC.

This clonotype occurred a few times. V usage is TRBV2 and J usage is TRBJ2-7, with D possibly TRBD1 on 6 matching bases. This CDR3 contains 13 residues. CDR1 is SNHLY, CDR2 FYNNEI, per germline. Trimming stripped 10 bases from V and 3 bases from J, with 16 bases between. Here the CDR3 reads CATTRGGIYEQYF. CDR3 nucleotides: TGTGCCACCACCCGAGGGGGAATCTACGAGCAGTACTTC. Looking up the rest from reference TRBV2 and TRBJ2-7 gives the full variable domain: EPEVTQTPSHQVTQMGQEVILRCVPISNHLYFYWYRQILGQKVEFLVSFYNNEISEKSEIFDDQFSVERPDGSNFTLKIRSTKLEDSAMYFCATTRGGIYEQYFGPGTRLTVT.

A few counts support this clonotype. The CDR3 DNA sequence: TGTGCCAGTAGTATAACTAGCGGGAGTGAGACCCAGTACTTC. Translating it yields CASSITSGSETQYF. The chain is built from TRBV19 and TRBJ2-5; 11 bases map to TRBD2. The CDR3 totals 14 residues. V dropped 2 bases and J dropped 5; count of bases not matched to a gene: 1. Germline values: CDR1 LNHDA, CDR2 SQIVND (reference sequence).

The V and J genes are TRBV11-1 and TRBJ2-1; the D is unclear. V was trimmed by 5 bases and J by 0 bases, leaving 11 bases between them. CDR1 and CDR2 from the germline V gene are SGHAT and FQDESV (reference sequence). The CDR3 totals 15 residues. The CDR3 protein is CASSPSASSYNEQFF. For the CDR3, the DNA is TGTGCCAGCAGCCCCTCCGCGAGCTCCTACAATGAGCAGTTCTTC.

The chain carries TRBV5-5 and TRBJ2-6, with D uncertain. This CDR3 contains 15 residues. Deletions cut 0 bases from V and 2 bases from J, with 6 bases between. Germline CDR1 is SGHKS and CDR2 is YYEKEE (reference sequence). CDR3 residues: CASSLDGAGANVLTF. CDR3 nucleotide sequence: TGTGCCAGCAGCTTGGATGGGGCTGGGGCCAACGTCCTGACTTTC.

The rearrangement uses TRBV27 and TRBJ2-7; 15 bases agree with TRBD2. This CDR3 is built from 18 residues. J gave up 4 bases and V 4 bases, and 11 bases lay outside the gene matches. Germline V CDR1 and CDR2: MNHEY, SMNVEV (reference sequence). CDR3 sequence (DNA): TGTGCCAGCAGTTCCATGACGGGACTAGCGGGAGGTCATTACGAGCAGTACTTC. This translates into CASSSMTGLAGGHYEQYF.

On this clonotype: Mismatch with germline at one junction end may stem from a read error. The CDR3 is CAGSPHRSSINEQFF. The CDR3 DNA is TGTGCCGGCAGCCCCCACAGGAGCTCAATCAATGAGCAGTTCTTC. The chain links TRBV3-1 to TRBJ2-1, with a tentative D call TRBD1 (5 bases). Germline-derived CDR1 and CDR2 are LGHDT and YNNKEL (reference sequence). CDR3 size: 15 residues.

The V and J genes are TRBV20-1 and TRBJ2-2, with D possibly TRBD2 on 5 matching bases. Germline assignment: CDR1 DFQATT and CDR2 SNEGSKA (reference sequence). The CDR3 is 16 amino acids. Trimming left V 5 bases short and J 0 bases short, with 16 bases between. CDR3 amino acids: CSAPNGGTANTGELFF. For the CDR3, the DNA is TGCAGTGCTCCCAACGGAGGCACCGCGAACACCGGGGAGCTGTTTTTT.

This rearrangement joins TRBV3-1 to TRBJ1-1, with unresolved D. V gave up 1 base and J gave up 4 bases, with 7 bases separating them. In germline, CDR1 is LGHDT, CDR2 YNNKEL (reference sequence). The CDR3 is 13 residues long. CDR3: CASSQGPTTEAFF. The DNA of the CDR3 is TGTGCCAGCAGCCAAGGACCGACCACTGAAGCTTTCTTT.

This chain links TRBV14 with TRBJ1-1, with D hard to call. Deletions cut 4 bases from V and 1 base from J, with 7 bases between. Germline V CDR1 and CDR2: SGHDN, FVKESK. The CDR3 sequence is 13 residues long. The CDR3 DNA follows: TGTGCCAGCAGCCTATATGGGAACACTGAAGCTTTCTTT. Residues: CASSLYGNTEAFF.

The gene calls are TRBV13 and TRBJ2-5; no definite D call. The J call is doubtful: the DNA matches TRBJ2-7 better. Germline V gives CDR1 PRHDT, CDR2 FYEKMQ (reference sequence). The CDR3 extends over 16 amino acids. For the CDR3, the DNA is TGTGCCAGCAGCTTAGCCAGTACAAGGTTTTACTACGAGCAGTACTTC. It encodes CASSLASTRFYYEQYF.

The rearrangement joins TRBV18 to TRBJ2-5; D is undetermined. The germline gives CDR1 KGHSH, CDR2 LQKENI. The CDR3 is made up of 13 amino acids. Trimming took off 2 bases at V and 5 bases at J, with 9 bases between the two ends. DNA for the CDR3: TGTGCCAGCTCACCATCCTCGGGTGAGACCCAGTACTTC. Translated: CASSPSSGETQYF. Supplemented by reference TRBV18 and TRBJ2-5, the full variable domain reads NAGVMQNPRHLVRRRGQEARLRCSPMKGHSHVYWYRQLPEEGLKFMVYLQKENIIDESGMPKERFSAEFPKEGPSILRIQQVVRGDSAAYFCASSPSSGETQYFGPGTRLLVL.

This clonotype was counted only a few times. The chain is built from TRBV9 and TRBJ2-1; TRBD1 might be the D (5 bases). Per germline, CDR1 SGDLS and CDR2 YYNGEE. CDR3 length: 16 residues. V was cut by 4 bases and J by 2 bases, with 16 bases left in between. This CDR3 is CASSLHPDSPYNEQFF. The CDR3 coding sequence is TGTGCCAGCAGCCTACACCCTGACAGCCCCTACAATGAGCAGTTCTTC.

The chain is built from TRBV7-6 and TRBJ2-1; 7 nucleotides agree with TRBD1. The CDR3 loop spans 13 amino acids. V shed 2 bases, J shed 8 bases, and the junction held 3 bases outside the gene matches. Per the germline V gene, CDR1 is SGHVS and CDR2 is FNYEAQ. In DNA, the CDR3 is TGTGCCAGCAGCTTAAACAGGGGAGATGAGCAGTTCTTC. Translation gives CASSLNRGDEQFF.

The rearrangement joins TRBV29-1 to TRBJ2-5; 9 bases align to TRBD2. Germline loops: CDR1 SQVTM, CDR2 ANQGSEA. The CDR3 runs 14 residues. The junction had 4 bases not matched to a gene; V was cut back by 4 bases and J by 1 base. The CDR3 DNA is TGCAGCGTTGGGGCTAGCGGGATCCAAGAGACCCAGTACTTC. This translates into CSVGASGIQETQYF.

The chain recombines TRBV7-2 with TRBJ2-1; possibly TRBD1 for D (5 bases). The CDR3 covers 15 residues. Germline lookup yields CDR1 SGHTA and CDR2 FQGNSA. The V gene lost 3 bases and the J gene lost 1 base, with 10 bases spanning the gap. CDR3 nucleotides: TGTGCCAGCAGCTTGTTACAGGTTTCCTACAATGAGCAGTTCTTC. Its translation: CASSLLQVSYNEQFF.